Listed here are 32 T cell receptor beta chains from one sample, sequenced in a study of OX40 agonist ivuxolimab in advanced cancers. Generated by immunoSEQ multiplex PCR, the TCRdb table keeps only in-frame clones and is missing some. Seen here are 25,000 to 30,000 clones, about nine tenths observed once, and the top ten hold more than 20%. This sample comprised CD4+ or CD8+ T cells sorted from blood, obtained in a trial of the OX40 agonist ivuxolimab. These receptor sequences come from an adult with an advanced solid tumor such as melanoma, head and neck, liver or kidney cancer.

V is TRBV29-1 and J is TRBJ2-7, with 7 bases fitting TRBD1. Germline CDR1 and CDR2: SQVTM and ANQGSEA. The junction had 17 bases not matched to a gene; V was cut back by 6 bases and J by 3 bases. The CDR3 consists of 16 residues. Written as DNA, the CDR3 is TGCAGCGTCCGCCGAACAGGGGAACATTACCACTACGAGCAGTACTTC. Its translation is CSVRRTGEHYHYEQYF.

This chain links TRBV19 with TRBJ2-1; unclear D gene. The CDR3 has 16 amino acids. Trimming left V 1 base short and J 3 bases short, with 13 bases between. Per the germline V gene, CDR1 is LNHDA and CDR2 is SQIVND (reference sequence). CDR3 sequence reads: CASSIGGDGHYNEQFF. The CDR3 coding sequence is TGTGCCAGTAGTATAGGAGGAGACGGGCACTACAATGAGCAGTTCTTC.

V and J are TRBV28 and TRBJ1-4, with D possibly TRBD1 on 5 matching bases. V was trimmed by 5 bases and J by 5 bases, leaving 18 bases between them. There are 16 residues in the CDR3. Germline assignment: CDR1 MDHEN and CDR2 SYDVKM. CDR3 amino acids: CASSASPGGANEKLFF. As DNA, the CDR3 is TGTGCCAGCAGTGCCTCCCCCGGGGGAGCAAATGAAAAACTGTTTTTT.

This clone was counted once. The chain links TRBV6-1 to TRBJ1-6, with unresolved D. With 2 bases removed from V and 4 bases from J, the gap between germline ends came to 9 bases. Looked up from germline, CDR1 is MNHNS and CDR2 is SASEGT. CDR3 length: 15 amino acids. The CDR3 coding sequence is TGTGCCAGCAGTGAACCCCCAGATTATAATTCACCCCTCCACTTT. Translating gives CASSEPPDYNSPLHF.

The CDR3 here is CASSHGTSGNYEQYF. The CDR3 DNA reads TGCGCCAGCAGCCACGGGACTAGCGGGAATTACGAGCAGTACTTC. The chain joins TRBV4-1 to TRBJ2-7; 13 bases are shared with TRBD2. Per the germline V gene, CDR1 is MGHRA and CDR2 is YSYEKL. The CDR3 is 15 residues long. Trimming took 3 bases from V and 4 from J; bases not matched to a gene: 3.

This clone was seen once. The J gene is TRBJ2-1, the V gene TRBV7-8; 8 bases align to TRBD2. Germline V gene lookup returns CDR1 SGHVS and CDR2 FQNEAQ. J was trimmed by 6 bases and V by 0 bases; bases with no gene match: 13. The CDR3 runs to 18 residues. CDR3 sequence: CASSLASPEEREFNEQFF. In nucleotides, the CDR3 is TGTGCCAGCAGCTTAGCCTCCCCAGAGGAGCGGGAGTTCAATGAGCAGTTCTTC.

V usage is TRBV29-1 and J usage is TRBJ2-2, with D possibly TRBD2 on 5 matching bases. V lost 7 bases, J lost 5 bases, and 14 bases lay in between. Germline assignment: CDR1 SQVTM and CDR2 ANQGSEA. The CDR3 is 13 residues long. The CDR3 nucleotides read TGCAGCGCCGAGCGGAAGAGGACCGGGGAGCTGTTTTTT. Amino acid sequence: CSAERKRTGELFF.

The CDR3 DNA is TGCAGCGTTGGGGGGAGGACGATCGGGACCCAGTACTTC. Translating gives CSVGGRTIGTQYF. This sequence joins TRBV29-1 and TRBJ2-5; possibly TRBD2 for D (6 bases). With 4 bases removed from V and 7 bases from J, the gap between germline ends came to 16 bases. Germline V gene lookup returns CDR1 SQVTM and CDR2 ANQGSEA. This CDR3 is built from 13 residues.

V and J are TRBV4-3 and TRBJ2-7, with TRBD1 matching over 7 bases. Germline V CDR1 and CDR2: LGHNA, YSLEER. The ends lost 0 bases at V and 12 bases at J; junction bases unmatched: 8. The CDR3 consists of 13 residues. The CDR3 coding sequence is TGCGCCAGCAGCCAAGATTATAGGGGACAGTTGTACTTC. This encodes CASSQDYRGQLYF.

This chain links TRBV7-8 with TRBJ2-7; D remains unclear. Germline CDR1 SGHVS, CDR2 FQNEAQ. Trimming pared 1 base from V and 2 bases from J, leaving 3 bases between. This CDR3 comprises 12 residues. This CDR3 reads CASSLDAYEQYF. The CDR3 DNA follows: TGTGCCAGCAGCTTAGACGCCTACGAGCAGTACTTC.

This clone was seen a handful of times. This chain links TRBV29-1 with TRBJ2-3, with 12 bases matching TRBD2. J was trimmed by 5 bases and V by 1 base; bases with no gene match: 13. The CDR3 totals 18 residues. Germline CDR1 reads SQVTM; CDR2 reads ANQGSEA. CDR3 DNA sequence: TGCAGCGTTGAAGGGCCAGTCCTAGCGGGAGGGCCTGGAGATACGCAGTATTTT. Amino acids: CSVEGPVLAGGPGDTQYF.

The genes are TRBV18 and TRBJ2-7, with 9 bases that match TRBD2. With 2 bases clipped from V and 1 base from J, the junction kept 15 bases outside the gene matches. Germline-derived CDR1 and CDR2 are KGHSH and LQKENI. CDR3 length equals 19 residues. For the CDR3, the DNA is TGTGCCAGCTCACCAGCTGGGGGAGCGGGAGGCCCAGTTTCCTACGAGCAGTACTTC. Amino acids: CASSPAGGAGGPVSYEQYF.

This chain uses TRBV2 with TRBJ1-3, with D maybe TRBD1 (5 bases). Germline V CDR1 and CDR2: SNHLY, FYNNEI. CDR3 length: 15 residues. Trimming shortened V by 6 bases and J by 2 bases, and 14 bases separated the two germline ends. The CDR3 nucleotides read TGTGCCAGCAGACCCGGGGCGATGACTGGAAACACCATATATTTT. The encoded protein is CASRPGAMTGNTIYF.

The chain's CDR3 is CASSLQGATNEKLFF. CDR3 in DNA: TGTGCCAGCAGCTTACAGGGGGCAACTAATGAAAAACTGTTTTTT. V is TRBV7-6 and J is TRBJ1-4, with 7 positions matching TRBD1. There are 15 residues in the CDR3. In germline, CDR1 is SGHVS, CDR2 FNYEAQ. V was pared by 2 bases and J by 0 bases, with 0 bases of the junction left unmatched.

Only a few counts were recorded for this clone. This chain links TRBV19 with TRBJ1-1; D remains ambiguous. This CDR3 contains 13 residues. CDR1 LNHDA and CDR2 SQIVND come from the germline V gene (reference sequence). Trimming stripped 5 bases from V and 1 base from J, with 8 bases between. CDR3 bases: TGTGCCAGTAGTTTCGCGCCGAACACTGAAGCTTTCTTT. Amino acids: CASSFAPNTEAFF. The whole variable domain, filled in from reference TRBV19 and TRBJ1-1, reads DGGITQSPKYLFRKEGQNVTLSCEQNLNHDAMYWYRQDPGQGLRLIYYSQIVNDFQKGDIAEGYSVSREKKESFPLTVTSAQKNPTAFYLCASSFAPNTEAFFGQGTRLTVV.

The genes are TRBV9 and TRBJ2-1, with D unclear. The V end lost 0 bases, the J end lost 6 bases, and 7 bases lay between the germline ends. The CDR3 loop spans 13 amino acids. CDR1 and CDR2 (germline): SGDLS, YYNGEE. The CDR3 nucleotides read TGTGCCAGCAGCGTAGATTTGTTCAATGAGCAGTTCTTC. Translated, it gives CASSVDLFNEQFF.

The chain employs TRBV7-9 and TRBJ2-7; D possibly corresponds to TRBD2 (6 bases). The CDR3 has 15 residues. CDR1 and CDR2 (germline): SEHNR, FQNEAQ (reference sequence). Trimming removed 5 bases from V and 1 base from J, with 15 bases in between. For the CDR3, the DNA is TGTGCCAGCAGCCCCCCCAGCGGGCCGTCCTACGAGCAGTACTTC. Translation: CASSPPSGPSYEQYF. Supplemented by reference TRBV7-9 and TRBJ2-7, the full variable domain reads DTGVSQNPRHKITKRGQNVTFRCDPISEHNRLYWYRQTLGQGPEFLTYFQNEAQLEKSRLLSDRFSAERPKGSFSTLEIQRTEQGDSAMYLCASSPPSGPSYEQYFGPGTRLTVT.

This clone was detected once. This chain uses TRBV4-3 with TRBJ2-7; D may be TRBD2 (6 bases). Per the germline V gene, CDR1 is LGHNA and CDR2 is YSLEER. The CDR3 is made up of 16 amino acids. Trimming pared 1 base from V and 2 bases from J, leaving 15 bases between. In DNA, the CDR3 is TGCGCCAGCAGCCAAGGGCCCCCTAGCGCGGCCTACGAGCAGTACTTC. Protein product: CASSQGPPSAAYEQYF.

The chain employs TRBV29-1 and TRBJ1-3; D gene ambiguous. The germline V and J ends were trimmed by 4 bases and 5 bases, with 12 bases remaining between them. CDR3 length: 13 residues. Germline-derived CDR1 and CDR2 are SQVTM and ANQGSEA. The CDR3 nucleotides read TGCAGCGTTGCCGACAATCCGAGAAACACCATATATTTT. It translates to CSVADNPRNTIYF.

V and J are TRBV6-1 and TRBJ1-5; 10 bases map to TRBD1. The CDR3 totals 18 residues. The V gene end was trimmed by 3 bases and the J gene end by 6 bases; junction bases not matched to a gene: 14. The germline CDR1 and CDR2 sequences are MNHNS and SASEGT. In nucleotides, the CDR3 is TGTGCCAGCAGTGATAGGGACAGGGGCGTCAATGTGGGTCAGCCCCAGCATTTT. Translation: CASSDRDRGVNVGQPQHF.

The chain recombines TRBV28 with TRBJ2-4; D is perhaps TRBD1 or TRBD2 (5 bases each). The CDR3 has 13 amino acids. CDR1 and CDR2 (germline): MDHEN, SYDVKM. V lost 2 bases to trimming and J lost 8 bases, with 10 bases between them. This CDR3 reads CASSLEGMDIQYF. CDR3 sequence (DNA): TGTGCCAGCAGTTTAGAGGGGATGGACATTCAGTACTTC. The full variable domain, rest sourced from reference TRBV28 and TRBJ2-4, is DVKVTQSSRYLVKRTGEKVFLECVQDMDHENMFWYRQDPGLGLRLIYFSYDVKMKEKGDIPEGYSVSREKKERFSLILESASTNQTSMYLCASSLEGMDIQYFGAGTRLSVL.

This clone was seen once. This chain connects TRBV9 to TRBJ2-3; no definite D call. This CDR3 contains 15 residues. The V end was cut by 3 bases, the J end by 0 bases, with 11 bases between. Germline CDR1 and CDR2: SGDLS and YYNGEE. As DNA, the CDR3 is TGTGCCAGCAGCGGCCGACTTACTAGCACAGATACGCAGTATTTT. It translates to CASSGRLTSTDTQYF.

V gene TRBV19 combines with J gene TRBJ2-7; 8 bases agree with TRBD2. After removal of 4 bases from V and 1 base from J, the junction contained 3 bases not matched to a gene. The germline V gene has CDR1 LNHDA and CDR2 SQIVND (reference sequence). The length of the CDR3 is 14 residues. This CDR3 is CASSSLAGSYEQYF. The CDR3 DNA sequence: TGTGCCAGTAGTAGCCTAGCGGGTTCCTACGAGCAGTACTTC.

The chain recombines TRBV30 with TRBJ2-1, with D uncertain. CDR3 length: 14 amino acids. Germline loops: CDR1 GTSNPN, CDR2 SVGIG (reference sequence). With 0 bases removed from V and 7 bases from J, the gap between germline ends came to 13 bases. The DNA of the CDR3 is TGTGCCTGGAGTGTTGGGGTAGCTTCTAATGAGCAGTTCTTC. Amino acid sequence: CAWSVGVASNEQFF.

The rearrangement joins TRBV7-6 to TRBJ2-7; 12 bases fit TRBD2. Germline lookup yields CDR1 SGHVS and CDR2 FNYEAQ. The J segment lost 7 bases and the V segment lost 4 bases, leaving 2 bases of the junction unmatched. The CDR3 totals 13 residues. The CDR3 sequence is CASSYGLAGEQYF. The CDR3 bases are TGTGCCAGCAGCTACGGACTAGCGGGGGAGCAGTACTTC.

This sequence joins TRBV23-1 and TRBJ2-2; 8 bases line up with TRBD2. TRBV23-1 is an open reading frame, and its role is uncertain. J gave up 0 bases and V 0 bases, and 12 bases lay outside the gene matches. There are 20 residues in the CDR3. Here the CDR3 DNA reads TGCGCCAGCAGTCAATCGTTAGGCACTAGCGGACCGACGAACACCGGGGAGCTGTTTTTT. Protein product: CASSQSLGTSGPTNTGELFF.

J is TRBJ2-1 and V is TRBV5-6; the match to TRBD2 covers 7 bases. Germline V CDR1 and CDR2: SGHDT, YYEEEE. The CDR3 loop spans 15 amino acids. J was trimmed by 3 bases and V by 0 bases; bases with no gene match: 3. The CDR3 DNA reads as TGTGCCAGCAGCTTGGATTCTAGCGGCTACAATGAGCAGTTCTTC. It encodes CASSLDSSGYNEQFF.

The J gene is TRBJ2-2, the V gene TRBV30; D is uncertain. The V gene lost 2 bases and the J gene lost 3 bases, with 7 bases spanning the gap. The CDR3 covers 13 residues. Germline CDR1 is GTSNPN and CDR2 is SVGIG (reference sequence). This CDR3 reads CAWSSEDTGELFF. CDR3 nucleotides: TGTGCCTGGAGTTCCGAGGACACCGGGGAGCTGTTTTTT.

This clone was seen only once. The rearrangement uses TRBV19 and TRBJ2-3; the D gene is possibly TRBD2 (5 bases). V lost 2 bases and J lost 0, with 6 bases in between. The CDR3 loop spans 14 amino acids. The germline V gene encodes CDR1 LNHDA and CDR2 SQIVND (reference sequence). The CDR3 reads CASSIPGSTDTQYF. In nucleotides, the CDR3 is TGTGCCAGTAGTATACCGGGGAGCACAGATACGCAGTATTTT.

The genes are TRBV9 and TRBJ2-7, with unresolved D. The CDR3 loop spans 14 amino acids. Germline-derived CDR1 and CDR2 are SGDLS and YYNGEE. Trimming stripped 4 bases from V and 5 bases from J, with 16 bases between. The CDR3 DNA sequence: TGTGCCAGCAGCCCTTCGTTATTGCTCCACGAGCAGTACTTC. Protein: CASSPSLLLHEQYF.

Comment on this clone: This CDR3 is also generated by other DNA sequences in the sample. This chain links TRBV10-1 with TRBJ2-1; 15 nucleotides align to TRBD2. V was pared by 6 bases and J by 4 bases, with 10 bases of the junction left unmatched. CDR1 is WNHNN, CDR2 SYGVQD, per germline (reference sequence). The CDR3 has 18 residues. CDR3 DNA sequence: TGCGCCAGCAGCGCCGGGACTAGCGGGAGGCCAAGGTACAATGAGCAGTTCTTC. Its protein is CASSAGTSGRPRYNEQFF.

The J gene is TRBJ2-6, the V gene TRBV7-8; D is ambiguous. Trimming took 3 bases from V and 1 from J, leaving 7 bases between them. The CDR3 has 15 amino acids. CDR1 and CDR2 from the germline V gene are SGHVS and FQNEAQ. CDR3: CASSFRVSGANVLTF. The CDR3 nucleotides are TGTGCCAGCAGCTTCCGGGTATCTGGGGCCAACGTCCTGACTTTC.